This TCR beta chain emerged from a study of blood T cells in healthy people across ages (dated by TCRdb to about 2015). For the study in its entirety: Template switching captured roughly one uniquely barcoded TCR beta cDNA molecule per two T cells in model experiments. Two additional independent replicas of 1 million unique cDNA reads from the same blood draw were analyzed for two donors (one aged 18 to 30 and one aged 80 or older). Donors were grouped into four age groups: young (average 16 years), middle-aged (under 40), aged (around 60) and long-lived (less than 85). Age-related changes in TCR beta repertoire diversity were measured in the study by deep sequencing normalized with unique cDNA molecular identifiers. To avoid experimental bias, donors of different ages were randomly spread across the sequencing lanes.

The germline V gene supplies CDR1 SGHTA and CDR2 FQGNSA. V is trimmed back by 7 bases and J by 13 bases, and the junction contains 16 bases that no gene match accounts for. There are 15 amino acids in the CDR3, from cysteine to phenylalanine inclusive. The sequence is cut down to CDR3 DNA, 45 bases in frame from base 1. In regard to this clonotype: Its specific antigen is unknown. Base qualities are not at hand, and no much larger clone is one base apart.

The donors were roughly 39 Caucasian individuals from Russia, aged roughly 6 to 100 years, who were systemically healthy. Each donor gave approximately 10 milliliters of peripheral blood, collected into EDTA-treated Vacutainer tubes. Ficoll-Paque density-gradient centrifugation was used to isolate PBMCs, with at least 7 million per sample. Total RNA was extracted from PBMCs with Trizol reagent, with at least 6 micrograms obtained per sample. For every donor, flow cytometry on a PBMC aliquot measured the percentage of naive CD45RAhigh/CD27high T cells. Library construction relied on 5' RACE. For sequencing, an Illumina HiSeq 2500 was employed. A second PCR of about 6 to 12 cycles was run with a J-beta primer mix and a sample-barcoded 5' primer. A template-switch 5' adaptor carrying 12 random nucleotides introduced a unique molecular identifier onto each TCR beta cDNA molecule. Each sample yielded at least 3 million CDR3-containing paired-end reads. First-strand cDNA was synthesized from all RNA with the Mint cDNA synthesis kit, primed by a TRBC-specific oligonucleotide. Following uracil-DNA glycosylase treatment, a first 18-cycle PCR with universal primers M1SS and BC2_uni_R was performed on all cDNA. From the authors' description of their analysis: Each sample was normalized by randomly selecting 1 million high-quality reads, each carrying a distinct molecular identifier. Reads sharing molecular identifiers were discarded rather than binned into consensus sequences. MiTCR, with a Q25 quality threshold and the strictest error-elimination algorithm, was used for CDR3 identification, clonotype clustering and error correction. A nonparametric unseen species model using Euler transformation provided a lower-bound estimate of total TCR beta diversity. TCRdb handled the public reads itself, with Q25 trimming in fastp and clone calling in MiXCR, and kept productive beta chains. Identical CDR3 protein sequences are pooled into one entry, listed with their most common genes and DNA. TCRdb assigned the V and J calls; the authors' analysis was not used. This sample holds approximately 940,000 distinct CDR3 sequences; around 49% were observed only once. The ten largest clones capture around an eighth of the sample.

What the work shows at the level of the full study, not this receptor alone: A strong correlation was found between observed TCR beta diversity and the percentage of naive T cells measured by flow cytometry. Conclusive comparison of naive and antigen-experienced compartments was prevented by the profiling of bulk unsorted PBMCs. Donor CMV infection status was unknown, potentially confounding age-related changes in expanded clonotypes. As age increased, observed TCR beta diversity per million T cells dropped in a roughly linear way, and a significant reduction was already evident by age about 40. Compared with the aged group, the long-lived group had more naive CD4+ T cells, fewer expanded clones and increased TCR diversity, a pattern suggesting age selection. Estimates of total diversity from one million sequenced T cells were regarded as lower bounds and underestimates.

Sequences were obtained from blood. The rearrangement joined TRBV7-2 to TRBJ1-6; 7 junctional bases match TRBD1. The clonotype originates from a man younger than 40 in good health. CDR3 reads: CASNPKHRGPRPLHF. At the DNA level, the sequence is TGTGCCAGCAACCCAAAACACAGGGGTCCGAGGCCCCTCCACTTT.